A selection of T cell receptor beta chains follows, all from one sample in a study of human CD4 T cells and Enterobacteriaceae. Some clones are missing from TCRdb's copy, which holds only in-frame ones; the method was immunoSEQ multiplex PCR. The sample shows 25,000 to 30,000 clones, approximately 80% of them seen only once. The sample taken for sequencing was memory CD4+ T cells from blood. The receptors shown here come from a human donor in good health. CDR3s include the opening cysteine and the closing phenylalanine or tryptophan. Fields, in order: J gene, V gene, CDR3 length, clone size, D gene, CDR3 DNA, CDR3 protein. A D gene is named only where the DNA matches it firmly. Part of the rows lack a size; the others show once, few, many or a class for expanded clones.

J gene: TRBJ2-7
V gene: TRBV4-1
CDR3 length: 15
clone size: -
D gene: -
CDR3 DNA: TGCGCCAGCAGCCAAGTCGTAGGGGGGGCCCACGAGCAGTACTTC
CDR3 protein: CASSQVVGGAHEQYF

J gene: TRBJ2-1
V gene: TRBV11-2
CDR3 length: 15
clone size: -
D gene: -
CDR3 DNA: TGTGCCAGCAGCTCACAAGTAGTCGAAGGCAATGAGCAGTTCTTC
CDR3 protein: CASSSQVVEGNEQFF

J gene: TRBJ1-2
V gene: TRBV7-2
CDR3 length: 14
clone size: -
D gene: -
CDR3 DNA: TGTGCCAGCAGCCTACAGGGACCGGGTGATGGCTACACCTTC
CDR3 protein: CASSLQGPGDGYTF

J gene: TRBJ2-5
V gene: TRBV7-2
CDR3 length: 15
clone size: -
D gene: TRBD2
CDR3 DNA: TGTGCCAGCAGACGAACCGGGACTACGCAAGAGACCCAGTACTTC
CDR3 protein: CASRRTGTTQETQYF

J gene: TRBJ2-2
V gene: TRBV4-2
CDR3 length: 17
clone size: -
D gene: TRBD1
CDR3 DNA: TGTGCCAGCAGCCAAGTATCTTGGGGACAGGGGACCGGGGAGCTGTTTTTT
CDR3 protein: CASSQVSWGQGTGELFF

J gene: TRBJ1-5
V gene: TRBV28
CDR3 length: 14
clone size: -
D gene: -
CDR3 DNA: TGTGCCAGCAACGGAGGGGGGGTGAATCAGCCCCAGCATTTT
CDR3 protein: CASNGGGVNQPQHF

J gene: TRBJ2-3
V gene: TRBV13
CDR3 length: 19
clone size: -
D gene: TRBD2
CDR3 DNA: TGTGCCAGCAGCTTAGGGGGACTAGCGGGAGCTATGTTTACAGATACGCAGTATTTT
CDR3 protein: CASSLGGLAGAMFTDTQYF

J gene: TRBJ1-5
V gene: TRBV19
CDR3 length: 13
clone size: -
D gene: -
CDR3 DNA: TGTGCCAGTAGAATGGGCCGCAATCAGCCCCAGCATTTT
CDR3 protein: CASRMGRNQPQHF

J gene: TRBJ2-7
V gene: TRBV20-1
CDR3 length: 11
clone size: -
D gene: -
CDR3 DNA: TGCAGTGCTAGAGGGGGGCAGGAGCAGTACTTC
CDR3 protein: CSARGGQEQYF

J gene: TRBJ1-1
V gene: TRBV28
CDR3 length: 16
clone size: -
D gene: TRBD1
CDR3 DNA: TGTGCCAGCAGTTCAACCGGGACAGGAGCGAACACTGAAGCTTTCTTT
CDR3 protein: CASSSTGTGANTEAFF

J gene: TRBJ2-5
V gene: TRBV6-1
CDR3 length: 15
clone size: -
D gene: TRBD2
CDR3 DNA: TGTGCCAGCAGTGAGATGTTAGCGGGACAAGAGACCCAGTACTTC
CDR3 protein: CASSEMLAGQETQYF

J gene: TRBJ2-7
V gene: TRBV4-1
CDR3 length: 14
clone size: -
D gene: -
CDR3 DNA: TGCGCCAGCAGCCAAGGACTCGATCCCTACGAGCAGTACTTC
CDR3 protein: CASSQGLDPYEQYF

J gene: TRBJ2-5
V gene: TRBV7-9
CDR3 length: 17
clone size: -
D gene: TRBD1
CDR3 DNA: TGTGCCAGCAGCGACCAGACCCGGACAGGGGGCGGGGGGACCCAGTACTTC
CDR3 protein: CASSDQTRTGGGGTQYF

J gene: TRBJ1-1
V gene: TRBV20-1
CDR3 length: 10
clone size: -
D gene: -
CDR3 DNA: TGCAGTGCTACTAGGGTTGAAGCTTTCTTT
CDR3 protein: CSATRVEAFF

J gene: TRBJ2-2
V gene: TRBV19
CDR3 length: 15
clone size: few
D gene: -
CDR3 DNA: TGTGCCAGTAGAGCGGACAGAACGAACACCGGGGAGCTGTTTTTT
CDR3 protein: CASRADRTNTGELFF

J gene: TRBJ2-5
V gene: TRBV5-4
CDR3 length: 12
clone size: -
D gene: -
CDR3 DNA: TGTGCCAGCAGTCACACCCAGGGACCCCAGTACTTC
CDR3 protein: CASSHTQGPQYF

J gene: TRBJ1-3
V gene: TRBV7-9
CDR3 length: 13
clone size: few
D gene: TRBD1
CDR3 DNA: TGTGCCACGAAGACAGGGGCTGGAAACACCATATATTTT
CDR3 protein: CATKTGAGNTIYF

J gene: TRBJ1-1
V gene: TRBV28
CDR3 length: 15
clone size: -
D gene: -
CDR3 DNA: TGTGCCAGCAGTTCGTCAGGGGCTTGGAACACTGAAGCTTTCTTT
CDR3 protein: CASSSSGAWNTEAFF

J gene: TRBJ1-1
V gene: TRBV7-9
CDR3 length: 14
clone size: few
D gene: -
CDR3 DNA: TGTGCCAGCAGCCCTGGACGCGAGGTTACTGAAGCTTTCTTT
CDR3 protein: CASSPGREVTEAFF

J gene: TRBJ2-2
V gene: TRBV6-1
CDR3 length: 12
clone size: -
D gene: -
CDR3 DNA: TGTGCCAGCAGGCTGCCTCGGGGGGAGCTGTTTTTT
CDR3 protein: CASRLPRGELFF

J gene: TRBJ2-2
V gene: TRBV9
CDR3 length: 14
clone size: -
D gene: -
CDR3 DNA: TGTGCCAGCAGCGGGGGCCCGGACACCGGGGAGCTGTTTTTT
CDR3 protein: CASSGGPDTGELFF

J gene: TRBJ1-2
V gene: TRBV2
CDR3 length: 12
clone size: -
D gene: -
CDR3 DNA: TGTGCCAGCAGGCCGGGGACCTATGGCTACACCTTC
CDR3 protein: CASRPGTYGYTF

J gene: TRBJ2-7
V gene: TRBV27
CDR3 length: 12
clone size: -
D gene: -
CDR3 DNA: TGTGCCAGCAGTTTACTTTTTGGCGAGCAGTACTTC
CDR3 protein: CASSLLFGEQYF

J gene: TRBJ2-7
V gene: TRBV28
CDR3 length: 16
clone size: -
D gene: TRBD2
CDR3 DNA: TGTGCCAGCAGTTCCCCGCGACTAGCGGGAACCTACGAGCAGTACTTC
CDR3 protein: CASSSPRLAGTYEQYF